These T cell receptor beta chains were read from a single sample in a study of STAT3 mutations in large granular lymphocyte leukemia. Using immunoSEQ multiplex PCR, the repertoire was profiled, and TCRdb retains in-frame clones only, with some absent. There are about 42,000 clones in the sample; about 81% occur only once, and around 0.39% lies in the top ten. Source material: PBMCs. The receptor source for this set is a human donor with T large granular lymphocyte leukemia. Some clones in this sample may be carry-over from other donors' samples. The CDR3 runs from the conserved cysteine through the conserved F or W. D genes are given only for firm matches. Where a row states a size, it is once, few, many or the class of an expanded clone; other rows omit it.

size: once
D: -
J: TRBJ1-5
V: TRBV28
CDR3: CASSLLDRYSNQPQHF
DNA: TGTGCCAGCAGTTTACTGGACAGATATAGCAATCAGCCCCAGCATTTT

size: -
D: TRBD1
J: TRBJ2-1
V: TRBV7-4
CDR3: CARFRQGAGYAYNEQFF
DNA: TGTGCCAGGTTTAGGCAGGGGGCCGGCTATGCCTACAATGAGCAGTTCTTC

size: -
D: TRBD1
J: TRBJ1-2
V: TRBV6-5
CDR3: CASTTTGNGYTF
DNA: TGTGCCAGCACCACGACAGGGAATGGCTACACCTTC

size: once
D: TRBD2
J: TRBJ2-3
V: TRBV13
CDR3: CASSLGAGGSGGSSTDTQYF
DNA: TGTGCCAGCAGCTTAGGGGCCGGGGGGAGCGGGGGCTCAAGCACAGATACGCAGTATTTT

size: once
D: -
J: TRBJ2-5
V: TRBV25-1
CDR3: CASSEQGGGETQYF
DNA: TGTGCCAGCAGTGAACAGGGCGGGGGCGAGACCCAGTACTTC

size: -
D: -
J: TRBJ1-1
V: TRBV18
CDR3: CASSPDQEAEAFF
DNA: TGTGCCAGCTCACCAGATCAGGAAGCTGAAGCTTTCTTT

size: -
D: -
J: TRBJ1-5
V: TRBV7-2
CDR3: CASSLSGYSNQPQHF
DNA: TGTGCCAGCAGCTTATCAGGGTATAGCAATCAGCCCCAGCATTTT

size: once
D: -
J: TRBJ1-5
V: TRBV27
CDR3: CASSLMTGGNQPQHF
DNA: TGTGCCAGCAGTTTAATGACAGGAGGCAATCAGCCCCAGCATTTT

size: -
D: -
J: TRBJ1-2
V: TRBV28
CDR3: CASSLSTGTPTYGYTF
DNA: TGTGCCAGCAGTTTATCTACAGGGACTCCCACCTATGGCTACACCTTC

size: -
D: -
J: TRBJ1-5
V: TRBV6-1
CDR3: CASSEGGVGPQHF
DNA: TGTGCCAGCAGTGAGGGCGGCGTCGGTCCCCAGCATTTT

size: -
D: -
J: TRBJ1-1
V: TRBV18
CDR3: CASSPLRDVFAEAFF
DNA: TGTGCCAGCTCACCTCTCCGGGACGTGTTTGCTGAAGCTTTCTTT

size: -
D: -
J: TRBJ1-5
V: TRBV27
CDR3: CASSLRPTGVGNQPQHF
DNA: TGTGCCAGCAGTTTAAGGCCCACGGGAGTGGGCAATCAGCCCCAGCATTTT

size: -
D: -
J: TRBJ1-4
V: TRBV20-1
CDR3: CSARGLFF
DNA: TGCAGTGCTAGGGGCCTGTTTTTT

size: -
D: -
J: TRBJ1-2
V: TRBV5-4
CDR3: CASRTLGGAYGYTF
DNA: TGTGCCAGCAGGACGTTAGGGGGGGCCTATGGCTACACCTTC

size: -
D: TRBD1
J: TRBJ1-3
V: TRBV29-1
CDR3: CSVQTGGASDTIYF
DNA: TGCAGCGTTCAGACAGGGGGGGCCTCAGACACCATATATTTT

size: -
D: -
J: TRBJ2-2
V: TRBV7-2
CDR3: CASSLGTGELFF
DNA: TGTGCCAGCAGCTTAGGAACCGGGGAGCTGTTTTTT

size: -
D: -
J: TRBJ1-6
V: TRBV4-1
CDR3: CASSQEHSPLHF
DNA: TGCGCCAGCAGCCAAGAGCACTCACCCCTCCACTTT